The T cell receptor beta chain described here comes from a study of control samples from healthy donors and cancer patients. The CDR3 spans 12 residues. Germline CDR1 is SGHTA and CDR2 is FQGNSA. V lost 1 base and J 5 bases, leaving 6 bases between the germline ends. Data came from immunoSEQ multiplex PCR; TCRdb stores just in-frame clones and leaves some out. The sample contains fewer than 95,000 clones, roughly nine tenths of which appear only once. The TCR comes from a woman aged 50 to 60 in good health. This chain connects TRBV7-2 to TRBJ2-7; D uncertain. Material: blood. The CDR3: CASSLVSHEQYF. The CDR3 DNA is TGTGCCAGCAGCTTAGTTTCTCACGAGCAGTACTTC. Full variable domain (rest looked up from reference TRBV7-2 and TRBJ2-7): GAGVSQSPSNKVTEKGKDVELRCDPISGHTALYWYRQSLGQGLEFLIYFQGNSAPDKSGLPSDRFSAERTGGSVSTLTIQRTQQEDSAVYLCASSLVSHEQYFGPGTRLTVT.